This T cell receptor beta chain stems from a study of T cells after yellow fever vaccination. Germline trimming cut 1 base from V and 2 bases from J; bases unmatched to any gene: 1. This CDR3 comprises 14 residues. Germline CDR1 and CDR2: SGHTA and FQGNSA. Each CDR3 protein gets one entry after TCRdb re-called the 5' RACE reads with MiXCR. The data hold about 400,000 distinct CDR3 sequences, with 6.2% observed a single time. This clonotype was picked up many times. Its antigen is not identified. The study, taken as a whole, reports: A small proportion of clonotypes was detected in both the CD4 and CD8 compartments. Booster sampling recovered most clones from primary vaccination (96% CD4, roughly 88% CD8).

Here the sequenced sample was PBMCs, taken 5 days after the yellow fever booster vaccination. The chain has TRBV7-2 and TRBJ2-7; 8 bases match TRBD2. The receptor comes from a man aged 25 to 45 who received the YFV17D yellow fever vaccine. The CDR3 here is CASSLEAGAYEQYF. The DNA for the CDR3 is TGTGCCAGCAGCTTAGAAGCGGGAGCCTACGAGCAGTACTTC. Full variable domain (missing parts from reference TRBV7-2 and TRBJ2-7): GAGVSQSPSNKVTEKGKDVELRCDPISGHTALYWYRQSLGQGLEFLIYFQGNSAPDKSGLPSDRFSAERTGGSVSTLTIQRTQQEDSAVYLCASSLEAGAYEQYFGPGTRLTVT.